Listed below are T cell receptor beta chains from one sample, sequenced in a study of T cells in localized non-small cell lung cancer. TCRdb's copy holds only in-frame clones and misses some; the assay was immunoSEQ multiplex PCR. The sample contains around 41,000 clones, 75% to 90% of which appear only once. The sample consisted of peripheral blood, taken before any cancer treatment. All receptors come from a man aged 40-75 years with stage I lung adenocarcinoma. Each CDR3 is given with its conserved first and last residue. Each record gives: D gene, clone size, V gene, J gene, CDR3 DNA, CDR3 protein. The D gene is left open where the match is weak. A clone size is listed for some rows: how often the clone was seen (once, few, many), or a class if it is expanded.

d_call: .
clone_size: .
v_call: TRBV21-1
j_call: TRBJ2-7
cdr3_nt: TGTGCCAGCAGCAAGCTGGGTGACTACGAGCAGTACTTC
cdr3_aa: CASSKLGDYEQYF

d_call: .
clone_size: .
v_call: TRBV7-2
j_call: TRBJ2-5
cdr3_nt: TGTGCCAGCAGCGTTGGACCGCTCCAAGAGACCCAGTACTTC
cdr3_aa: CASSVGPLQETQYF

d_call: TRBD1
clone_size: .
v_call: TRBV18
j_call: TRBJ2-7
cdr3_nt: TGTGCCAGCCAAAAGACAGGGAACAACTACGAGCAGTACTTC
cdr3_aa: CASQKTGNNYEQYF

d_call: TRBD2
clone_size: .
v_call: TRBV11-2
j_call: TRBJ2-7
cdr3_nt: TGTGCCAGCAGCTTCGGGACTAGCGGGATATACGAGCAGTACTTC
cdr3_aa: CASSFGTSGIYEQYF

d_call: TRBD1
clone_size: few
v_call: TRBV19
j_call: TRBJ1-5
cdr3_nt: TGTGCCACGAAACTGGGACAGAGCAATCAGCCCCAGCATTTT
cdr3_aa: CATKLGQSNQPQHF

d_call: TRBD1
clone_size: few
v_call: TRBV19
j_call: TRBJ1-5
cdr3_nt: TGTGCCAGTAGTCCCCGGACAGGGAGCAATCAGCCCCAGCATTTT
cdr3_aa: CASSPRTGSNQPQHF

d_call: TRBD2
clone_size: .
v_call: TRBV4-3
j_call: TRBJ2-2
cdr3_nt: TGCGCCAGCAGCCAAGGACTAGCGGAGAACACCGGGGAGCTGTTTTTT
cdr3_aa: CASSQGLAENTGELFF

d_call: .
clone_size: once
v_call: TRBV15
j_call: TRBJ2-7
cdr3_nt: TGTGCCACCAGCAGAGAGTTGGACGGCTACGAGCAGTACTTC
cdr3_aa: CATSRELDGYEQYF

d_call: .
clone_size: few
v_call: TRBV7-3
j_call: TRBJ1-1
cdr3_nt: TGTGCCAGCAGCTTAACACAGGGCCACACTGAAGCTTTCTTT
cdr3_aa: CASSLTQGHTEAFF

d_call: .
clone_size: .
v_call: TRBV19
j_call: TRBJ2-7
cdr3_nt: TGTGCCAGTAGCTTACAAGGGCCCTACGAGCAGTACTTC
cdr3_aa: CASSLQGPYEQYF

d_call: .
clone_size: .
v_call: TRBV4-1
j_call: TRBJ2-7
cdr3_nt: TGCGCCAGCAGCCAACGCAACCAGGGGGGGTGGGAGCAGTACTTC
cdr3_aa: CASSQRNQGGWEQYF

d_call: .
clone_size: .
v_call: TRBV4-3
j_call: TRBJ1-6
cdr3_nt: TGCGCCAGCAGCCAAGATGGATGGGGGCTTCAGTATAATTCACCCCTCCACTTT
cdr3_aa: CASSQDGWGLQYNSPLHF

d_call: .
clone_size: once
v_call: TRBV14
j_call: TRBJ2-1
cdr3_nt: TGTGCCAGCCGATCAACAGATTACAATGAGCAGTTCTTC
cdr3_aa: CASRSTDYNEQFF

d_call: TRBD1
clone_size: once
v_call: TRBV5-1
j_call: TRBJ2-7
cdr3_nt: TGCGCCAGCAGCGCTGACAGGGCCGAGCAGTACTTC
cdr3_aa: CASSADRAEQYF

d_call: .
clone_size: .
v_call: TRBV7-9
j_call: TRBJ2-7
cdr3_nt: TGTGCCAGCAGCTTAGCTGAGACACTCTCCTACGAGCAGTACTTC
cdr3_aa: CASSLAETLSYEQYF

d_call: TRBD2
clone_size: .
v_call: TRBV5-6
j_call: TRBJ2-5
cdr3_nt: TGTGCCAGCATCCGTCGGCGGGAGGACCAAGAGACCCAGTACTTC
cdr3_aa: CASIRRREDQETQYF

d_call: TRBD2
clone_size: .
v_call: TRBV5-1
j_call: TRBJ2-5
cdr3_nt: TGCGCCAGCAGCCCTCTGACAGCGGGACAAGAGACCCAGTACTTC
cdr3_aa: CASSPLTAGQETQYF

d_call: .
clone_size: few
v_call: TRBV6-5
j_call: TRBJ1-5
cdr3_nt: TGTGCCAGCAGGAGGGTCGCTAATCAGCCCCAGCATTTT
cdr3_aa: CASRRVANQPQHF

d_call: .
clone_size: .
v_call: TRBV10-3
j_call: TRBJ2-3
cdr3_nt: TGTGCCATCAGTGAGTCCCTTCAGGGGACGACAGATACGCAGTATTTT
cdr3_aa: CAISESLQGTTDTQYF

d_call: .
clone_size: .
v_call: TRBV5-5
j_call: TRBJ1-1
cdr3_nt: TGTGCCAGCAGCTTGTGGGTGGGGAACACTGAAGCTTTCTTT
cdr3_aa: CASSLWVGNTEAFF

d_call: .
clone_size: .
v_call: TRBV5-8
j_call: TRBJ1-2
cdr3_nt: TGTGCCAGCAGCTTGGCGGGCAGTGACATCTATGGCTACACCTTC
cdr3_aa: CASSLAGSDIYGYTF

d_call: TRBD2
clone_size: once
v_call: TRBV29-1
j_call: TRBJ2-3
cdr3_nt: TGCAGCGTTGTACTTTGGACTAGCGGGTGGGGAGATACGCAGTATTTT
cdr3_aa: CSVVLWTSGWGDTQYF

d_call: TRBD2
clone_size: once
v_call: TRBV2
j_call: TRBJ2-1
cdr3_nt: TGTGCCATCACAGGGACTAGCGGGCCCCTAGAGCAGTTCTTC
cdr3_aa: CAITGTSGPLEQFF

d_call: .
clone_size: few
v_call: TRBV28
j_call: TRBJ1-2
cdr3_nt: TGTGCCAGCAGCTATGGTGGGCCCAAGGGTGGCTACACCTTC
cdr3_aa: CASSYGGPKGGYTF

d_call: .
clone_size: .
v_call: TRBV6-1
j_call: TRBJ1-1
cdr3_nt: TGTGCCAGCATGGCTGTTGGGAACACTGAAGCTTTCTTT
cdr3_aa: CASMAVGNTEAFF